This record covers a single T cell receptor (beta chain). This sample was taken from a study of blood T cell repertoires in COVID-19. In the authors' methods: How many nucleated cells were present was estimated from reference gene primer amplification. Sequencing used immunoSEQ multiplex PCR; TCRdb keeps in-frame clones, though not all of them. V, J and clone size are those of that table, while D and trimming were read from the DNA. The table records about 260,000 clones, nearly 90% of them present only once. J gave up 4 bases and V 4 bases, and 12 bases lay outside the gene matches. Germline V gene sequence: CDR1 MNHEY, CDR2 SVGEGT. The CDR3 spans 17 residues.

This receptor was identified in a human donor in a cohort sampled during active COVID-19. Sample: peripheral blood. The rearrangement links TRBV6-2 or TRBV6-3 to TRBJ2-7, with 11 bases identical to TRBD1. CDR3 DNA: TGTGCCAGCAGTTTCGACTCTAGGACAGGGGGCAGATACGAGCAGTACTTC. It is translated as CASSFDSRTGGRYEQYF.